The following is a TCR beta chain sequence with its context. What it binds is unknown. These data originate in a study of vaccination effects on CD4 cells after COVID-19. The protocol was immunoSEQ multiplex PCR, while the TCRdb copy is restricted to in-frame clones and leaves out a portion. Of roughly 59,000 clones listed, around 78% are singletons. Study-wide points: Early post-infection timepoints were missing from the study, which also had few convalescent patients.

Pools of viral peptides were used by the ViraFEST assay to expand antigen-specific CD4+ T cells ahead of sequencing. CD4+ T cell isolation took place after less than 13 days of culture. Participants were vaccinated with two doses of either the BNT162b2 or mRNA-1273 vaccine. CDR3 length: 15 amino acids. The ends were cut back, 2 bases at V and 3 bases at J, with 10 bases in the middle. The germline V gene has CDR1 SNHLY and CDR2 FYNNEI. The specimen comprised CD4+ T cells from PBMCs cultured with HCoV-OC43 spike peptides, sampled after COVID-19 vaccination. The subset here: HCoV-OC43 spike overlapping peptide pool stimulation. The gene calls are TRBV2 and TRBJ2-2, with D unclear. The sequence was obtained from a human donor who received a COVID-19 vaccine. CDR3 bases: TGTGCCAGCAGTGAAAGGGTTGTGTACACCGGGGAGCTGTTTTTT. It translates to CASSERVVYTGELFF.